This TCR beta chain appears in the sequencing data of a study of human T cells and chemical hapten exposure. Across the study: 2% DPC applied to a roughly 2 cm by roughly 2 cm arm area sensitized donors.

The time point is: patch test 2, 6 weeks after DPC sensitization. Treatment noted: therapeutic diphenylcyclopropenone sensitization with weekly scalp DPC. TCRdb re-analysed the RACE reads in MiXCR, keeping a single row per CDR3 protein. The sample yields 330,000 or so distinct CDR3 sequences, about 6.3% seen once. V lost 6 bases to trimming and J lost 11 bases, with 11 bases between them. CDR3 size: 11 residues. In germline, CDR1 is MDHEN, CDR2 SYDVKM. The sequences come from whole blood, collected in connection with sensitization to the hapten diphenylcyclopropenone (DPC). This receptor was obtained from a woman under 30 with alopecia areata. Some clones in this sample may be carry-over from other donors' samples. The V and J genes are TRBV28 and TRBJ2-1; D uncertain. The CDR3: CASRIRIKQFF. In DNA form, the CDR3 reads TGTGCCAGCAGAATTAGGATCAAGCAGTTCTTC.